Listed here are 5 T cell receptor beta chains from one sample, sequenced in a study of Ad26.COV2.S vaccination and SARS-CoV-2 variants. Treatment given: 19 received Ad26.COV2.S at low or high dose, single or two shots; about five received placebo; per-sample allocation not given. It was on day 63 after the first vaccine or placebo injection that samples were taken. Clones were read by immunoSEQ multiplex PCR, and TCRdb kept only the in-frame ones, dropping some. Of around 340,000 clones in the sample, more than 85% were seen once. Material: peripheral blood, obtained in a trial of Ad26.COV2.S vaccine versus placebo. Every receptor here comes from a person between 18 and 59 years old who received the Ad26.COV2.S COVID-19 vaccine or a placebo.

This rearrangement joins TRBV7-2 to TRBJ1-5, with D possibly TRBD1 on 5 matching bases. Germline CDR1 SGHTA, CDR2 FQGNSA. V gave up 2 bases and J gave up 4 bases, with 15 bases separating them. This CDR3 has 16 amino acids. The CDR3 loop is CASSLQGGTENQPQHF. The CDR3 bases are TGTGCCAGCAGCTTACAGGGAGGGACCGAGAATCAGCCCCAGCATTTT.

V is TRBV5-4 and J is TRBJ2-1; TRBD2 matches at 9 bases. Looked up from germline, CDR1 is SGHNT and CDR2 is YYREEE (reference sequence). This CDR3 has 16 residues. The V gene end was trimmed by 4 bases and the J gene end by 7 bases; junction bases not matched to a gene: 12. CDR3 sequence reads: CASSTPGSGRRNEQFF. DNA for the CDR3: TGTGCCAGCAGCACCCCAGGGAGCGGGAGGAGGAATGAGCAGTTCTTC.

The chain is built from TRBV28 and TRBJ2-7, with TRBD1 matching 7 bases. CDR3 size: 13 residues. The J segment lost 1 base and the V segment lost 7 bases, leaving 4 bases of the junction unmatched. Looked up from germline, CDR1 is MDHEN and CDR2 is SYDVKM. The CDR3 DNA is TGTGCCAGCACGGTGGGACAGTCCTACGAGCAGTACTTC. Amino acids: CASTVGQSYEQYF.

This clone was seen only once. This rearrangement joins TRBV14 to TRBJ1-3; 7 bases align to TRBD1. V shed 6 bases and J 3 bases; nucleotides not matched to a gene: 17. This CDR3 spans 18 amino acids. In germline, CDR1 is SGHDN, CDR2 FVKESK. The CDR3 bases are TGTGCCAGCAGTCACGGACAGGAACGGCACCGGGATGGAAACACCATATATTTT. Translated: CASSHGQERHRDGNTIYF.

This sequence joins TRBV5-1 and TRBJ1-2; 9 bases align to TRBD1. CDR3 length equals 16 residues. Germline CDR1 SGHRS, CDR2 YFSETQ. The junction had 12 bases not matched to a gene; V was cut back by 2 bases and J by 7 bases. Here the CDR3 DNA reads TGCGCCAGCAGCTTCGCAACAGGGGGCTTAAATGGTGGCTACACCTTC. Protein: CASSFATGGLNGGYTF.